This TCR beta chain was obtained from a study of HIV-infected children after antiretroviral therapy interruption. Study summary: Interruption group median age around 10 years; continuous group about 8 years. For the interruption arm, samples span week 0 through about 3 years after study end.

CDR1 MDHEN and CDR2 SYDVKM come from the germline V gene. This CDR3 is 14 amino acids long. Trimming removed 3 bases at V and 6 bases at J, with 15 bases between. Sample treatment: PENTA 11 planned treatment interruption arm or continuous ART arm. From thawed PBMCs, naive CD4+ CD45RA+ CD45RO- T cells were sorted. The table lists this clonotype with many counts. Unique molecular identifiers were included in an RNA-based 3' RACE TCR library. TCRdb reprocessed the 3' RACE reads via MiXCR and lists one record per CDR3 protein. The data show approximately 89,000 distinct CDR3 sequences, with around 6.9% seen just once and 0.9% to 1.4% held by the top ten.

The chain links TRBV28 to TRBJ2-7; D possibly uses TRBD1 or TRBD2 (6 bases each). The TCR sequence derives from a pool of human donors with HIV. The specimen was CD45RA+ CD4+ T cells from PBMCs, pooled from several time points, collected from a donor given antiretroviral therapy, either interrupted or continuous. The subset here: naive CD4+ CD45RA+ CD45RO- T cells. The CDR3 region is CASSFRPGAVEQYF. Written as DNA, the CDR3 is TGTGCCAGCAGTTTTCGCCCGGGGGCGGTCGAGCAGTACTTC.